This T cell receptor beta chain was obtained from a study of cytomegalovirus exposure and HLA in healthy donors. PCR involved 60 Vbeta and 13 Jbeta primers. Here immunoSEQ multiplex PCR was the method, and the copy in TCRdb shows in-frame clones only, minus some. Found here are 220,000 or so clones, about 75% of them singletons; the top ten hold less than 2%. Overall study results and limits: The likely origin of a cluster of highly shared sequence variants was a sequencing artifact.

In regard to this clone: The target antigen is unknown.

The CDR3 covers 16 residues. CDR1 and CDR2 from the germline V gene are SGHAT and FQNNGV. With V trimmed by 1 base and J by 4 bases, 7 bases remained unmatched. Regarding donors, all were healthy bone marrow donors. The source is a woman aged 30 to 39 in good health and CMV-seronegative. The sample was PBMCs. The chain links TRBV11-2 to TRBJ2-5; 9 bases match TRBD2. This chain's CDR3 is CASSLAGGGAGETQYF. DNA of the CDR3: TGTGCCAGCAGCTTAGCTGGCGGGGGGGCCGGAGAGACCCAGTACTTC.